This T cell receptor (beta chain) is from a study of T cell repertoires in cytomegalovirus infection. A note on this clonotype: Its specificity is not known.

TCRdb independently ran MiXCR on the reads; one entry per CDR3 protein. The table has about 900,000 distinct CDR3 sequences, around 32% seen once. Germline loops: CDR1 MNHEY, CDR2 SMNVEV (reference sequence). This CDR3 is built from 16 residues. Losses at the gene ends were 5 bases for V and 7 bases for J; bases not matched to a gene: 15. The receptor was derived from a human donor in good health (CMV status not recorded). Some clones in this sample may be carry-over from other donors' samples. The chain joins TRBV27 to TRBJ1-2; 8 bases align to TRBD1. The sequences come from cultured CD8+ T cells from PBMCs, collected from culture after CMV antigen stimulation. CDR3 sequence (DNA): TGTGCCAGCAGTATCCTCGGACAGGGCAAACGCATTGGCTACACCTTC. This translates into CASSILGQGKRIGYTF.